This section outlines one T cell receptor beta chain sequence together with its context. What antigen it recognizes has not been identified. One base away there is no much larger clone; base qualities are not given. TCRbeta CDR3 regions were amplified from genomic DNA using the immunoSEQ Assay, a bias-controlled multiplex PCR. On the authors' methods: Within the assay, amplification of reference gene primers was used to estimate how many nucleated cells each sample contained. To quantify the absolute abundance of each unique TCRbeta CDR3 rearrangement, sequence reads were collapsed and filtered. For each sample, productive Simpson clonality was calculated by taking the square root of Simpson's diversity index across productive rearrangements. Not all clones reach the TCRdb copy of this immuneACCESS table, which keeps in-frame sequences only. Checked studies attribute under half of the gap to unresolved V genes and leave the rest unexplained. V, J and clone size are those of that table, while D and trimming were read from the DNA. This sample is represented by roughly 93,000 clones; roughly nine tenths of them were singletons. The ten largest account for about 8.1% of the sample.

These data come from a study of blood T cell repertoires in COVID-19 (dated by TCRdb to 2018 to 2020). Regarding the complete study: Collaborator samples came from the United States, Italy and Spain and covered acute and convalescent phases of COVID-19. A freely available public database, intended as a resource for researchers studying the immune response to SARS-CoV-2, is where the repertoires were released. Subjects who had been exposed to COVID-19, were actively infected with it, or had recovered from it provided the deeply sampled blood TCRbeta repertoires that made up the dataset. Sample metadata almost always included a de-identified subject ID, COVID-19 status, age in years and sex. Samples were obtained from the ongoing ImmuneRACE study (first 160 participants) and from 1,200 or so subjects provided by 6 global collaborators. The prospective study material was composed of cDNA or gDNA derived from T cells, B-cell-depleted T cells, or PBMCs. HLA class I and class II types, where available, came from metadata supplied by the sample provider rather than from assay-based typing. Results the study describes overall, beyond this receptor: The quantity of clinical and demographic metadata differed by source and by participant and was supplied without curation.

Whole blood was collected in K2EDTA tubes by collaborating institutions according to the institutions' own protocols. For TCRbeta analysis, collaborator samples were shipped as frozen whole blood, as isolated PBMCs, or as DNA extracted from either sample type. Reading the germline V gene gives CDR1 SGHDN and CDR2 FVKESK. The V end gives up 2 bases and the J end 5 bases, leaving 8 bases in the junction not matched to a gene. The CDR3 has 15 amino acids, counting the end cysteine and phenylalanine. Only the CDR3 DNA is retained, 45 bases long and in frame from the first base. Sequences were obtained from peripheral blood. The receptor was derived from a man between 50 and 59 years old with acute or convalescent COVID-19. The chain is assembled from TRBV14 and TRBJ1-2, and 7 junction bases match TRBD1. Here is the DNA: TGTGCCAGCAGCCAAATAACAGGGGCTGGGTATGGCTACACCTTC. It specifies CASSQITGAGYGYTF. The full variable domain, completed from the reference TRBV14 and TRBJ1-2 proteins outside the CDR3, reads EAGVTQFPSHSVIEKGQTVTLRCDPISGHDNLYWYRRVMGKEIKFLLHFVKESKQDESGMPNNRFLAERTGGTYSTLKVQPAELEDSGVYFCASSQITGAGYGYTFGSGTRLTVV.